The clone carrying this TCR beta chain was found once. The data belong to a study of OX40 agonist ivuxolimab in advanced cancers. CDR1 is SGHTA, CDR2 FQGNSA, per germline. This CDR3 has 14 residues. The ends were cut back, 1 base at V and 4 bases at J, with 7 bases in the middle. Sequencing was performed with immunoSEQ multiplex PCR; in TCRdb, only in-frame clones are kept and a portion is missing. This sample has tens of thousands of clones, with 87% found just once. The chain has TRBV7-2 and TRBJ1-4, with D perhaps TRBD1 (6 bases). The sample was CD4+ or CD8+ T cells sorted from blood, taken in a trial of the OX40 agonist ivuxolimab. The TCR originated in an adult with an advanced solid tumor such as melanoma, head and neck, liver or kidney cancer. This chain's CDR3 is CASSLGRGNEKLFF. DNA for the CDR3: TGTGCCAGCAGCTTAGGCAGGGGTAATGAAAAACTGTTTTTT. The full variable domain, its missing parts supplied by reference TRBV7-2 and TRBJ1-4, is GAGVSQSPSNKVTEKGKDVELRCDPISGHTALYWYRQSLGQGLEFLIYFQGNSAPDKSGLPSDRFSAERTGGSVSTLTIQRTQQEDSAVYLCASSLGRGNEKLFFGSGTQLSVL.